The rows below give T cell receptor beta chains drawn from one sample of a study of neurological immune-mediated disorders. TCRdb reprocessed the 5' RACE reads via MiXCR and lists one record per CDR3 protein. The data contain some 43,000 distinct CDR3 sequences, about 2.3% of them singletons. The sample comprised PBMCs. Source of these receptors: a man aged 25-40 years with multiple sclerosis. CDR3s include the opening cysteine and the closing phenylalanine or tryptophan. Fields, in order: clone size, V gene, J gene, D gene, CDR3 protein, CDR3 DNA. D genes are given only for firm matches. Rows give clone size only sometimes, using once, few, many, or a class for an expanded clone.

clone_size: many
v_call: TRBV15
j_call: TRBJ2-1
d_call: NA
cdr3_aa: CATSRTTRARGEQFF
cdr3_nt: TGTGCCACCAGCAGAACCACTAGGGCCAGAGGGGAGCAGTTCTTC

clone_size: many
v_call: TRBV14
j_call: TRBJ1-3
d_call: TRBD1
cdr3_aa: CASSLQGAKDTIYF
cdr3_nt: TGTGCCAGCAGCCTACAGGGGGCTAAGGACACCATATATTTT

clone_size: many
v_call: TRBV4-2
j_call: TRBJ2-2
d_call: NA
cdr3_aa: CASSLPEMDTGELFF
cdr3_nt: TGTGCCAGCAGCCTCCCCGAGATGGACACCGGGGAGCTGTTTTTT

clone_size: many
v_call: TRBV20-1
j_call: TRBJ2-3
d_call: NA
cdr3_aa: CSASVGRTDTQYF
cdr3_nt: TGCAGTGCTAGTGTGGGGAGAACAGATACGCAGTATTTT

clone_size: many
v_call: TRBV9
j_call: TRBJ1-6
d_call: TRBD1
cdr3_aa: CASSYGQGNSPLHF
cdr3_nt: TGTGCCAGCAGTTACGGACAGGGGAATTCACCCCTCCACTTT

clone_size: many
v_call: TRBV4-1
j_call: TRBJ2-6
d_call: NA
cdr3_aa: CASSQEKGTSGANVLTF
cdr3_nt: TGCGCCAGCAGCCAGGAGAAGGGGACCTCTGGGGCCAACGTCCTGACTTTC

clone_size: many
v_call: TRBV4-1
j_call: TRBJ2-4
d_call: NA
cdr3_aa: CASSRRAELGLAKNIQYF
cdr3_nt: TGCGCCAGCAGCCGCAGGGCGGAATTGGGGTTAGCCAAAAACATTCAGTACTTC

clone_size: NA
v_call: TRBV20-1
j_call: TRBJ1-6
d_call: TRBD1
cdr3_aa: CSAAGQGNSPLHF
cdr3_nt: TGCAGTGCGGCGGGACAGGGAAATTCACCCCTCCACTTT

clone_size: many
v_call: TRBV5-1
j_call: TRBJ1-4
d_call: NA
cdr3_aa: CASRRDGINEKLFF
cdr3_nt: TGCGCCAGCCGACGAGACGGAATTAATGAAAAACTGTTTTTT

clone_size: many
v_call: TRBV12-3/TRBV12-4
j_call: TRBJ1-4
d_call: TRBD1
cdr3_aa: CASSGSGTGGEKLFF
cdr3_nt: TGTGCCAGCAGTGGCTCCGGGACAGGGGGTGAAAAACTGTTTTTT

clone_size: many
v_call: TRBV9
j_call: TRBJ1-2
d_call: NA
cdr3_aa: CASSADGGPTLHYGYTF
cdr3_nt: TGTGCCAGCAGCGCCGACGGGGGCCCAACATTACACTATGGCTACACCTTC

clone_size: many
v_call: TRBV7-2
j_call: TRBJ2-2
d_call: NA
cdr3_aa: CASSSIRVRDTGELFF
cdr3_nt: TGTGCCAGCAGCTCGATCAGGGTCAGAGACACCGGGGAGCTGTTTTTT

clone_size: many
v_call: TRBV20-1
j_call: TRBJ2-1
d_call: TRBD2
cdr3_aa: CSARDLAVYNEQFF
cdr3_nt: TGCAGTGCTAGAGATCTAGCGGTCTACAATGAGCAGTTCTTC

clone_size: many
v_call: TRBV5-1
j_call: TRBJ2-3
d_call: NA
cdr3_aa: CASSLEGQRNGDTQYF
cdr3_nt: TGCGCCAGCAGCTTGGAGGGACAACGGAACGGAGATACGCAGTATTTT

clone_size: many
v_call: TRBV5-1
j_call: TRBJ2-7
d_call: TRBD1
cdr3_aa: CASSRPTGSRDEQYF
cdr3_nt: TGCGCCAGCAGCAGGCCGACAGGGAGCCGGGACGAGCAGTACTTC

clone_size: NA
v_call: TRBV15
j_call: TRBJ2-3
d_call: NA
cdr3_aa: CATSREGVPSDTQYF
cdr3_nt: TGTGCCACCAGCAGAGAGGGGGTGCCCTCGGATACGCAGTATTTT

clone_size: many
v_call: TRBV18
j_call: TRBJ1-5
d_call: NA
cdr3_aa: CASHNSNQPQHF
cdr3_nt: TGTGCCAGCCATAATAGCAATCAGCCCCAGCATTTT

clone_size: many
v_call: TRBV20-1
j_call: TRBJ2-2
d_call: NA
cdr3_aa: CSASAALTGITGELFF
cdr3_nt: TGCAGTGCTAGTGCCGCCTTAACAGGGATCACCGGGGAGCTGTTTTTT

clone_size: many
v_call: TRBV20-1
j_call: TRBJ2-1
d_call: TRBD1
cdr3_aa: CSAKSRTGVGEQFF
cdr3_nt: TGCAGTGCCAAGAGCCGGACAGGGGTCGGTGAGCAGTTCTTC

clone_size: many
v_call: TRBV5-1
j_call: TRBJ2-2
d_call: NA
cdr3_aa: CASSLGRNTGELFF
cdr3_nt: TGCGCCAGCAGCTTGGGACGGAACACCGGGGAGCTGTTTTTT

clone_size: many
v_call: TRBV5-5
j_call: TRBJ1-5
d_call: TRBD1
cdr3_aa: CASSFGDRGNQPQHF
cdr3_nt: TGTGCCAGCAGCTTTGGGGACAGGGGCAATCAGCCCCAGCATTTT

clone_size: few
v_call: TRBV5-1
j_call: TRBJ2-7
d_call: TRBD2
cdr3_aa: CASSLRGHSGLVAYEQYF
cdr3_nt: TGCGCCAGCAGCTTAAGAGGTCACTCCGGACTAGTAGCCTACGAGCAGTACTTC

clone_size: many
v_call: TRBV27
j_call: TRBJ2-2
d_call: TRBD1
cdr3_aa: CASSLQPGGSGELFF
cdr3_nt: TGTGCCAGCAGCCTCCAACCAGGGGGATCCGGGGAGCTGTTTTTT